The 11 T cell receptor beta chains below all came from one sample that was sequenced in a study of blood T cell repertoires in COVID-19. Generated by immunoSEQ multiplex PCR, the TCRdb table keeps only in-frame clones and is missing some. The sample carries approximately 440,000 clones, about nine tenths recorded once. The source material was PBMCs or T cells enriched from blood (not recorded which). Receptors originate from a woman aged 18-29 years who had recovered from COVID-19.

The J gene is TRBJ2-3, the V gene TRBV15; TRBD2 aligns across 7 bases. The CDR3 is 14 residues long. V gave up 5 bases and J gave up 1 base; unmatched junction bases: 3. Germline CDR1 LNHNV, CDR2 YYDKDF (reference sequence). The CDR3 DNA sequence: TGTGCCACCAGCCCCCTAGCGGGCACAGATACGCAGTATTTT. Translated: CATSPLAGTDTQYF.

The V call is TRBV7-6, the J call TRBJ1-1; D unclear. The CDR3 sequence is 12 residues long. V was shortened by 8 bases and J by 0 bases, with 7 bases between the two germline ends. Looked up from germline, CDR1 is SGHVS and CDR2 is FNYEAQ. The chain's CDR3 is CASGPMNTEAFF. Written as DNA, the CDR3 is TGTGCCAGCGGGCCCATGAACACTGAAGCTTTCTTT.

The CDR3 loop reads CASGGAINSNEQFF. CDR3 in DNA: TGTGCCAGCGGGGGGGCGATTAACTCAAATGAGCAGTTCTTC. The chain has TRBV9 and TRBJ2-1, with a possible D match to TRBD2 (7 bases). The germline gives CDR1 SGDLS, CDR2 YYNGEE. There are 14 residues in the CDR3. V shed 7 bases and J shed 7 bases, with 18 bases lying between them. The entire variable domain, with the rest obtained from reference TRBV9 and TRBJ2-1, is as follows: DSGVTQTPKHLITATGQRVTLRCSPRSGDLSVYWYQQSLDQGLQFLIQYYNGEERAKGNILERFSAQQFPDLHSELNLSSLELGDSALYFCASGGAINSNEQFFGPGTRLTVL.

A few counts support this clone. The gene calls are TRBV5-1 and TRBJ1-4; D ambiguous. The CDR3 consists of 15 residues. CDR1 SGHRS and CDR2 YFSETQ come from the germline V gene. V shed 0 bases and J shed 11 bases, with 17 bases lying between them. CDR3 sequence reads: CASSLADGEGGKLFF. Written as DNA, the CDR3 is TGCGCCAGCAGCTTGGCTGACGGCGAGGGCGGGAAACTGTTTTTT.

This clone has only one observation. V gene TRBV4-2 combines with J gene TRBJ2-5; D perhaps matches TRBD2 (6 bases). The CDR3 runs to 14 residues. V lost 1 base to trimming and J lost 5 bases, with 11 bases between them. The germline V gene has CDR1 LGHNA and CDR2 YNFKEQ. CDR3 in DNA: TGTGCCAGCAGCCAAGGGGGGGTAGGTGAGACCCAGTACTTC. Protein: CASSQGGVGETQYF.

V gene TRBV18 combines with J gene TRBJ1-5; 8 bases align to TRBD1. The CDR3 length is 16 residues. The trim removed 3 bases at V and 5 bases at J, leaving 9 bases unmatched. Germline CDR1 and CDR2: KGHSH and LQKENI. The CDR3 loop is CASSPSGQGAYQPQHF. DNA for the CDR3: TGTGCCAGCTCACCTTCTGGACAGGGCGCTTATCAGCCCCAGCATTTT.

The CDR3 nucleotides are TGTGCCAGCAGTTTGGCGGACTATGGCTACACCTTC. Translation gives CASSLADYGYTF. V gene TRBV12-3 or TRBV12-4 combines with J gene TRBJ1-2; D not resolved. The CDR3 contains 12 residues. The V end was cut by 3 bases, the J end by 3 bases, with 5 bases between.

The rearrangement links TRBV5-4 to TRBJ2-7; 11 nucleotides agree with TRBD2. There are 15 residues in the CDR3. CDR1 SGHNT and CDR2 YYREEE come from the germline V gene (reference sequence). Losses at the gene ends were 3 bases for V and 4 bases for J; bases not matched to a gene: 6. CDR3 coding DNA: TGTGCCAGCAGCTATAGCGGGGGGGCCTCATACGAGCAGTACTTC. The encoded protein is CASSYSGGASYEQYF.

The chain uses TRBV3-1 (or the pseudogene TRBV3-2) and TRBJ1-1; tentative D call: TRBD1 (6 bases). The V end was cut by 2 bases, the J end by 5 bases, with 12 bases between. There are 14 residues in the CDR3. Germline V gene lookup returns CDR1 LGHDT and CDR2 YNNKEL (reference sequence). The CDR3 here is CASSQPGGGTEAFF. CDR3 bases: TGTGCCAGCAGCCAACCGGGAGGGGGGACTGAAGCTTTCTTT.

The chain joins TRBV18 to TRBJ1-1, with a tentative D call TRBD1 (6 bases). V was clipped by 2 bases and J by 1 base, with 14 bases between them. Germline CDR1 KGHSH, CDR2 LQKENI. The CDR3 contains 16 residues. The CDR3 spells CASSPDHRDGNTEAFF. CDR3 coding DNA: TGTGCCAGCTCACCAGACCACAGGGACGGGAACACTGAAGCTTTCTTT.

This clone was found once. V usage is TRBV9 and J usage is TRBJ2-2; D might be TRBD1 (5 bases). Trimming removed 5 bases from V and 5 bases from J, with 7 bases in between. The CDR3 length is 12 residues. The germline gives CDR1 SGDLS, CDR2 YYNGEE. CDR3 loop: CASRGPTGELFF. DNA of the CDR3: TGTGCCAGCAGGGGGCCGACCGGGGAGCTGTTTTTT.